This T cell receptor (beta chain) was captured in a study of cytomegalovirus exposure and HLA in healthy donors. Germline CDR1 and CDR2: ENHRY and SYGVKD. The CDR3 length is 12 residues. The V segment lost 10 bases and the J segment 5 bases; nucleotides outside the gene matches: 3. PCR amplification relied on 60 Vbeta primers (plus 13 Jbeta primers). Some clones are missing from TCRdb's copy, which holds only in-frame ones; the method was immunoSEQ multiplex PCR. The table has just under 250,000 clones, about 80% seen once. A word on this clone: The antigen remains unidentified.

Findings and limits, study-wide: Analysis performed later found more than 15,000 TCR beta sequences associated with HLA alleles at 0.05 false discovery rate.

The chain has TRBV10-3 and TRBJ2-7, with 12 bases identical to TRBD1. Sample: PBMCs. This clonotype was sampled from a woman aged 40-49 years in good health and CMV-seropositive. This chain's CDR3 is CATGQGAHEQYF. Here the CDR3 DNA reads TGTGCCACGGGACAGGGGGCCCACGAGCAGTACTTC.